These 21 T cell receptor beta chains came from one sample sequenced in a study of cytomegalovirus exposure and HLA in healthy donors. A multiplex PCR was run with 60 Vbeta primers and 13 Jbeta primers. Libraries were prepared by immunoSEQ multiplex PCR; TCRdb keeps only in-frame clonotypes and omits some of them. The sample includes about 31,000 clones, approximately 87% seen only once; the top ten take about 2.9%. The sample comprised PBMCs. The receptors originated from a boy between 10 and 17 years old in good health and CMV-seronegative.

CDR3 amino acids: CASSYASGVLHEQFF. Here the CDR3 DNA reads TGTGCCAGCAGTTATGCTAGCGGCGTATTACATGAGCAGTTCTTC. This sequence joins TRBV2 and TRBJ2-1, with 7 bases aligning to TRBD2. CDR3 length: 15 residues. Trimming at V came to 5 bases and at J to 8 bases, leaving 12 bases not matched to a gene. Per germline, CDR1 SNHLY and CDR2 FYNNEI.

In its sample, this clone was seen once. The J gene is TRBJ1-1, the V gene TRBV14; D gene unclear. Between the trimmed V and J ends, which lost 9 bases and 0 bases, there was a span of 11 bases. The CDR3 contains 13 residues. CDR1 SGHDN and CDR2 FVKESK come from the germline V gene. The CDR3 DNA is TGTGCCAGTGGCGGGTCCTTGAACACTGAAGCTTTCTTT. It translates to CASGGSLNTEAFF. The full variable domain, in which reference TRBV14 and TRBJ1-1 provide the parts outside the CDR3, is EAGVTQFPSHSVIEKGQTVTLRCDPISGHDNLYWYRRVMGKEIKFLLHFVKESKQDESGMPNNRFLAERTGGTYSTLKVQPAELEDSGVYFCASGGSLNTEAFFGQGTRLTVV.

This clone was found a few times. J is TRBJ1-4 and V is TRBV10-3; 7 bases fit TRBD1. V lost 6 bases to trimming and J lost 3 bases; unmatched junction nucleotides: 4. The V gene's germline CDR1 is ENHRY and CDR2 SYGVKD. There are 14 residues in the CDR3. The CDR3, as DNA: TGTGCCATCAGAGCGACAGGGCCTAATGAAAAACTGTTTTTT. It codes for CAIRATGPNEKLFF.

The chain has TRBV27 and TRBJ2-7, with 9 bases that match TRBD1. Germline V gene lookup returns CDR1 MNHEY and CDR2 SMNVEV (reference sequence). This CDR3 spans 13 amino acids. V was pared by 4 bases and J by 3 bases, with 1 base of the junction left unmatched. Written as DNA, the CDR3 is TGTGCCAGCAGTTCGACAGGGGGCTACGAGCAGTACTTC. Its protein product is CASSSTGGYEQYF.

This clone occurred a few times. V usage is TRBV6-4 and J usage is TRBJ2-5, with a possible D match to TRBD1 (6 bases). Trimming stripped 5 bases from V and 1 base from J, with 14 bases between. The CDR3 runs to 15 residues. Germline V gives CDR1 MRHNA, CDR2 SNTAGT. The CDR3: CASSRGIGGQETQYF. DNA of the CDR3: TGTGCCAGCAGTCGTGGGATAGGGGGCCAAGAGACCCAGTACTTC.

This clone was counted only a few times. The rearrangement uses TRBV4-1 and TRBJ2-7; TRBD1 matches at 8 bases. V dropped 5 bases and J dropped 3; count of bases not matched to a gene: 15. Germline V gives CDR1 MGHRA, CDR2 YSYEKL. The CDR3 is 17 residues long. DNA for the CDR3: TGCGCCAGCAGCACCAACTTGGACAGGGTGGCGTACTACGAGCAGTACTTC. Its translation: CASSTNLDRVAYYEQYF.

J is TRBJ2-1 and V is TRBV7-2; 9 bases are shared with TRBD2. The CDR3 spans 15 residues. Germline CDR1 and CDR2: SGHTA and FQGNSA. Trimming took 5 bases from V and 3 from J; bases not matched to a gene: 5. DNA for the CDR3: TGTGCCAGCAGCCAACTAGCGGGCCACTACAATGAGCAGTTCTTC. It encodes CASSQLAGHYNEQFF.

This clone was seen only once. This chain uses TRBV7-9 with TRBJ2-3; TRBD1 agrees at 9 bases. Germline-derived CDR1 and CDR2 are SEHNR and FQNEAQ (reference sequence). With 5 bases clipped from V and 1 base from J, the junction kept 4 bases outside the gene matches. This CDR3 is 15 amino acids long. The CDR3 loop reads CASSQQGAGTDTQYF. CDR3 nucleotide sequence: TGTGCCAGCAGCCAACAGGGGGCGGGCACAGATACGCAGTATTTT.

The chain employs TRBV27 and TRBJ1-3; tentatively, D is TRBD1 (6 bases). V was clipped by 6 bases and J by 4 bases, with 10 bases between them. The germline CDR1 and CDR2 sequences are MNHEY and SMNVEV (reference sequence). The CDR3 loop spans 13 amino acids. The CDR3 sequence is CASRTQGGNTIYF. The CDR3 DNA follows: TGTGCCAGCAGAACACAGGGAGGAAACACCATATATTTT.

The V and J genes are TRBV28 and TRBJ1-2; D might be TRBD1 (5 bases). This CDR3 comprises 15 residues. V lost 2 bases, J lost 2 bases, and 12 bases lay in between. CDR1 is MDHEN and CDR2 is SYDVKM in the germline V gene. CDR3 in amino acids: CASSLDGRGNYGYTF. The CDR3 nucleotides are TGTGCCAGCAGTTTAGATGGGAGGGGCAACTATGGCTACACCTTC.

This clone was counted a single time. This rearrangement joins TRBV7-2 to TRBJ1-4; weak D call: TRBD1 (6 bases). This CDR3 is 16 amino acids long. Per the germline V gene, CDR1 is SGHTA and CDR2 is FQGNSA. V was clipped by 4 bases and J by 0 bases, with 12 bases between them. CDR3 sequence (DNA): TGTGCCAGCAGCTCGCGACAGGCTGCAACTAATGAAAAACTGTTTTTT. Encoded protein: CASSSRQAATNEKLFF.

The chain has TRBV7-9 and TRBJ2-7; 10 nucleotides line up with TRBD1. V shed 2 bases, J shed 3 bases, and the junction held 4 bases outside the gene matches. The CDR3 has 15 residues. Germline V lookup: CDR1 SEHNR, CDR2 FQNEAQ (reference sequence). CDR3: CASSLKTGGSYEQYF. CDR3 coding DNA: TGTGCCAGCAGCTTAAAGACAGGGGGCAGCTACGAGCAGTACTTC. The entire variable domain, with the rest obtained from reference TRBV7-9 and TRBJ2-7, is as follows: DTGVSQNPRHKITKRGQNVTFRCDPISEHNRLYWYRQTLGQGPEFLTYFQNEAQLEKSRLLSDRFSAERPKGSFSTLEIQRTEQGDSAMYLCASSLKTGGSYEQYFGPGTRLTVT.

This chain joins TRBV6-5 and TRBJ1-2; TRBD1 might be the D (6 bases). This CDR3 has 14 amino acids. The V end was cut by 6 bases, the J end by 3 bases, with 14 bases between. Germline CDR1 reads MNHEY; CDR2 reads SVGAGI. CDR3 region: CASSFTGKDYGYTF. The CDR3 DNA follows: TGTGCCAGCAGCTTCACAGGGAAGGACTATGGCTACACCTTC.

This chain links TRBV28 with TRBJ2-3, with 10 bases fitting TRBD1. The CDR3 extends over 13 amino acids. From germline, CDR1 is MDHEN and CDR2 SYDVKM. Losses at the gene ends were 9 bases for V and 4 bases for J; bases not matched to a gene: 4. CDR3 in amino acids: CASKTGGADTQYF. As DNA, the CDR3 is TGTGCCAGTAAGACAGGGGGCGCAGATACGCAGTATTTT.

CDR3 DNA sequence: TGTGCCAGCTCACCACCCTACGGGGAGAGCTACGAGCAGTACTTC. Its translation: CASSPPYGESYEQYF. The gene calls are TRBV18 and TRBJ2-7; D perhaps matches TRBD2 (5 bases). CDR3 length: 15 residues. Germline assignment: CDR1 KGHSH and CDR2 LQKENI. With 0 bases removed from V and 3 bases from J, the gap between germline ends came to 12 bases.

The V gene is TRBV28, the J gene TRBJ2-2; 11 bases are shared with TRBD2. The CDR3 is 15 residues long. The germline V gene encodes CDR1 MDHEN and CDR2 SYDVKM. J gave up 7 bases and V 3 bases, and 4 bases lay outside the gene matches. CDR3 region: CASSFIAGGNGELFF. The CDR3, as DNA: TGTGCCAGCAGTTTTATAGCGGGGGGGAACGGGGAGCTGTTTTTT.

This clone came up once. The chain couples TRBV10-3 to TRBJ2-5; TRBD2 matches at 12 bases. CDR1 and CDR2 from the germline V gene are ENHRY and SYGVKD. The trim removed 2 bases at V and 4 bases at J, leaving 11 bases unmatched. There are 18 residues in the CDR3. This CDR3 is CAISEKGLAGSLGETQYF. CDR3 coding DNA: TGTGCCATCAGTGAGAAAGGACTAGCGGGGTCACTGGGAGAGACCCAGTACTTC.

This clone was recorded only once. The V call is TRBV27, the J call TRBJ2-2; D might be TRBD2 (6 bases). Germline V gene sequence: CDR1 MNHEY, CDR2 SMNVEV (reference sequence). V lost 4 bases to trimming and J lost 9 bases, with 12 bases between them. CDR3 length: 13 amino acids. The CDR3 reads CASSSGVGRELFF. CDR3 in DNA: TGTGCCAGCAGTTCGGGGGTCGGTCGGGAGCTGTTTTTT.

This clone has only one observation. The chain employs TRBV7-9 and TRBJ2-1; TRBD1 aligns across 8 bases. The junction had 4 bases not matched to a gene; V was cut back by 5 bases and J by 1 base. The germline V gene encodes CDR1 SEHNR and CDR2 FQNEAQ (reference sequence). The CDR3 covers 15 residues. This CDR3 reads CASSPRQGSYNEQFF. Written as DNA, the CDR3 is TGTGCCAGCAGCCCGCGACAGGGGTCCTACAATGAGCAGTTCTTC.

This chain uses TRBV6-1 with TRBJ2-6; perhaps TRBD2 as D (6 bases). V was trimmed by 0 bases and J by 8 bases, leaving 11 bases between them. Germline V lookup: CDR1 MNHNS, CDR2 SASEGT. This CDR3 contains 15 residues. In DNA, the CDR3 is TGTGCCAGCAGTGAAGCGGTGGAGGGGCCCAACGTCCTGACTTTC. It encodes CASSEAVEGPNVLTF.

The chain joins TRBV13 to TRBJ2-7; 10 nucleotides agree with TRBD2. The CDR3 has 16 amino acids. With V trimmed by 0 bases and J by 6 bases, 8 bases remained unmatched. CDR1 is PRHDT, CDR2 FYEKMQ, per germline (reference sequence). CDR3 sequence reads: CASSLGGAGGAGEQYF. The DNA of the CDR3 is TGTGCCAGCAGCTTAGGAGGAGCGGGGGGGGCAGGCGAGCAGTACTTC.